The source of this T cell receptor (beta chain) is a study of T cell responses to AZD1222 COVID-19 vaccine. General study points: The breadth and depth of Spike-specific TCRs increased once two AZD1222 doses had been given. Donors were chiefly white British, with a greater number of females, and clonal diversity was perhaps underestimated. Along spike, vaccine-associated CD4 TCRs were found throughout, with dominance at 160-218 and 743-854.

On this clone itself: What it recognizes is unknown.

The assay was immunoSEQ multiplex PCR, and TCRdb's table has in-frame clones only and misses some. This table holds some 70,000 clones, about 80% found once. There are 15 residues in the CDR3. Trimming at V came to 0 bases and at J to 7 bases, leaving 8 bases not matched to a gene. CDR1 is GTSNPN and CDR2 is SVGIG in the germline V gene (reference sequence). Analysis merged second doses at about 4 or about 12 weeks. The chain links TRBV30 to TRBJ2-1; TRBD2 matches at 8 bases. Here the sequenced sample was peripheral blood, taken 28 days after the second AZD1222 dose. This receptor was identified in an adult who received the AZD1222 COVID-19 vaccine. The CDR3 here is CAWSVSATSGNEQFF. CDR3 bases: TGTGCCTGGAGTGTCTCAGCTACTAGCGGAAATGAGCAGTTCTTC. Together with reference TRBV30 and TRBJ2-1, the CDR3 gives the full variable domain: SQTIHQWPATLVQPVGSPLSLECTVEGTSNPNLYWYRQAAGRGLQLLFYSVGIGQISSEVPQNLSASRPQDRQFILSSKKLLLSDSGFYLCAWSVSATSGNEQFFGPGTRLTVL.